This passage covers 27 T cell receptor beta chains from one sample sequenced in a study of T cell repertoires in cytomegalovirus infection. These receptors' targets are unknown. TCRdb used MiXCR to reprocess the reads, holding one entry per CDR3 protein. The data show about 920,000 distinct CDR3 sequences, around 29% seen once. The sample was cultured CD8+ T cells from PBMCs, taken from culture after CMV antigen stimulation. These receptors all come from a human donor in good health (CMV status not recorded). Some clones in this sample may be carry-over from other donors' samples.

The chain combines TRBV3-1 with TRBJ2-1, with TRBD2 as a possible D gene (5 bases). The CDR3 spans 15 residues. Trimming cost V 6 bases and J 4 bases, with 16 bases left between them. Germline V CDR1 and CDR2: LGHDT, YNNKEL (reference sequence). This CDR3 reads CASSRNNGGYNEQFF. The CDR3, as DNA: TGTGCCAGCAGTCGGAACAACGGCGGGTACAATGAGCAGTTCTTC.

This clonotype was recorded a few times. The rearrangement links TRBV6-6 to TRBJ2-6, with 8 bases matching TRBD1. CDR3 length equals 17 residues. V trimming: 7 bases; J trimming: 4 bases; junction bases outside the gene matches: 12. Germline CDR1 MNHNY, CDR2 SVGAGI (reference sequence). CDR3 nucleotide sequence: TGTGCCAGCAAACAGGACAGGGCGTTTATGGGGGCCAACGTCCTGACTTTC. Translating it yields CASKQDRAFMGANVLTF.

The CDR3 here is CATDRSESNQPQHF. CDR3 nucleotides: TGTGCCACCGACCGGAGTGAGAGCAATCAGCCCCAGCATTTT. The chain has TRBV19 and TRBJ1-5; unclear D gene. Trimming took off 10 bases at V and 1 base at J, with 14 bases between the two ends. The germline CDR1 and CDR2 sequences are LNHDA and SQIVND (reference sequence). The CDR3 loop spans 14 amino acids.

The table lists this clonotype with a few counts. The chain carries TRBV2 and TRBJ1-1; 7 positions agree with TRBD1. CDR1 is SNHLY, CDR2 FYNNEI, per germline. This CDR3 comprises 14 residues. Trimming at V came to 7 bases and at J to 1 base, leaving 6 bases not matched to a gene. The DNA for the CDR3 is TGTGCCAGCACTGGCAGGGGGGCGAACACTGAAGCTTTCTTT. Amino acids: CASTGRGANTEAFF.

This clonotype occurred many times. The V and J genes are TRBV7-2 and TRBJ1-1, with D perhaps TRBD1 (6 bases). CDR3 length: 16 amino acids. Germline loops: CDR1 SGHTA, CDR2 FQGNSA. With 5 bases removed from V and 5 bases from J, the gap between germline ends came to 21 bases. The CDR3: CASSPLFGGRRTEAFF. CDR3 bases: TGTGCCAGCAGCCCGCTGTTTGGGGGGCGACGGACTGAAGCTTTCTTT.

In this sample, this clonotype turned up a few times. The chain combines TRBV6-2 or TRBV6-3 with TRBJ1-5; 9 bases align to TRBD1. CDR3 length equals 16 residues. V lost 7 bases to trimming and J lost 5 bases; unmatched junction nucleotides: 12. Germline assignment: CDR1 MNHEY and CDR2 SVGEGT. CDR3 sequence: CASKPPGQGGYQPQHF. CDR3 sequence (DNA): TGTGCCAGCAAGCCGCCGGGACAGGGAGGATATCAGCCCCAGCATTTT.

This clonotype has just a few counts. The gene calls are TRBV7-9 and TRBJ1-2, with TRBD1 matching 9 bases. The CDR3 length is 15 residues. V lost 7 bases to trimming and J lost 2 bases; unmatched junction nucleotides: 8. Germline V gives CDR1 SEHNR, CDR2 FQNEAQ (reference sequence). The CDR3 DNA reads as TGTGCCAGCACCCCACAGGGACAGGGAAACTATGGCTACACCTTC. Its translation is CASTPQGQGNYGYTF.

This clonotype was recorded many times. The chain links TRBV12-3 or TRBV12-4 to TRBJ2-3; 9 bases are a match to TRBD1. The CDR3 length is 15 residues. With 4 bases clipped from V and 1 base from J, the junction kept 3 bases outside the gene matches. CDR3 region: CASSSDRGGTDTQYF. The CDR3 bases are TGTGCCAGCAGTTCGGACAGGGGTGGCACAGATACGCAGTATTTT.

This clonotype appeared a few times. The chain carries TRBV4-3 and TRBJ1-1; 7 bases align to TRBD1. Looked up from germline, CDR1 is LGHNA and CDR2 is YSLEER. V shed 1 base, J shed 3 bases, and the junction held 5 bases outside the gene matches. The CDR3 is 15 residues long. The CDR3 loop is CASSQGGGHYTEAFF. Written as DNA, the CDR3 is TGCGCCAGCAGCCAAGGAGGGGGCCATTACACTGAAGCTTTCTTT.

The V gene is TRBV27, the J gene TRBJ2-7; D ambiguous. The CDR3 contains 14 residues. V lost 6 bases, J lost 0 bases, and 12 bases lay in between. Looked up from germline, CDR1 is MNHEY and CDR2 is SMNVEV (reference sequence). CDR3 in amino acids: CASSRKAFSYEQYF. CDR3 DNA: TGTGCCAGCAGCCGAAAGGCCTTCTCCTACGAGCAGTACTTC.

This clonotype was recorded a few times. The chain uses TRBV27 and TRBJ2-7; TRBD1 matches at 9 bases. CDR3 size: 16 residues. Trimming cost V 0 bases and J 6 bases; bases outside gene matches: 9. CDR1 is MNHEY and CDR2 is SMNVEV in the germline V gene (reference sequence). CDR3 bases: TGTGCCAGCAGTTTATCGGCCGGGACAGGGTATATCGAGCAGTACGTC. Its translation: CASSLSAGTGYIEQYV.

This clonotype was seen at least ten times. The chain has TRBV7-2 and TRBJ2-1, with 8 positions matching TRBD2. This CDR3 has 15 residues. Trimming cost V 5 bases and J 8 bases; bases outside gene matches: 11. Germline V gene sequence: CDR1 SGHTA, CDR2 FQGNSA. CDR3 loop: CASSLHRRGDDEQFF. CDR3 coding DNA: TGTGCCAGCAGCCTACATAGGCGGGGGGACGATGAGCAGTTCTTC.

This clonotype showed up many times. V gene TRBV6-1 combines with J gene TRBJ2-6; D uncertain. V was pared by 1 base and J by 1 base, with 14 bases between. Germline CDR1 is MNHNS and CDR2 is SASEGT. The CDR3 spans 18 residues. CDR3 DNA: TGTGCCAGCAGTGAAGTCAGGAGATACATTTCTGGGGCCAACGTCCTGACTTTC. Translated: CASSEVRRYISGANVLTF.

The CDR3 loop reads CSATQGSYGYTF. The CDR3 DNA is TGCAGTGCGACCCAGGGAAGCTATGGCTACACCTTC. The chain is built from TRBV20-1 and TRBJ1-2; weak D call: TRBD1 (5 bases). Germline loops: CDR1 DFQATT, CDR2 SNEGSKA (reference sequence). The ends were cut back, 6 bases at V and 4 bases at J, with 12 bases in the middle. The length of the CDR3 is 12 residues.

Ten or more counts support this clonotype. The chain carries TRBV7-9 and TRBJ1-2; no clear D. Germline lookup yields CDR1 SEHNR and CDR2 FQNEAQ (reference sequence). The CDR3 extends over 13 amino acids. V lost 1 base, J lost 6 bases, and 9 bases lay in between. The CDR3 bases are TGTGCCAGCAGCTTAGAAGGGCTCAATGGCTACACCTTC. Residues: CASSLEGLNGYTF.

This clonotype was seen repeatedly, ten times or more. V gene TRBV7-9 combines with J gene TRBJ1-5, with 7 bases that match TRBD1. The V gene end was trimmed by 5 bases and the J gene end by 7 bases; junction bases not matched to a gene: 5. The CDR3 runs 13 residues. The germline CDR1 and CDR2 sequences are SEHNR and FQNEAQ (reference sequence). CDR3 in DNA: TGTGCCAGCAGCGACAGGGCCTACCAGCCCCAGCATTTT. Its protein product is CASSDRAYQPQHF.

This clonotype has a count of ten or more. The chain has TRBV7-6 and TRBJ1-1; the match to TRBD1 covers 10 bases. CDR1 and CDR2 (germline): SGHVS, FNYEAQ. The CDR3 is 14 amino acids. V gave up 4 bases and J gave up 5 bases; unmatched junction bases: 4. The CDR3 coding sequence is TGTGCCAGCAGCTCCCGGACAGGGGGGACTGAAGCTTTCTTT. Encoded protein: CASSSRTGGTEAFF.

This clonotype was counted many times. The rearrangement links TRBV2 to TRBJ1-2; 7 bases align to TRBD1. This CDR3 has 14 amino acids. The junction had 7 bases not matched to a gene; V was cut back by 4 bases and J by 5 bases. Germline loops: CDR1 SNHLY, CDR2 FYNNEI. The CDR3 spells CASSGAGTEYGYTF. Here the CDR3 DNA reads TGTGCCAGCAGTGGGGCCGGGACAGAGTATGGCTACACCTTC.

Remarks on this clonotype: An end of the junction does not agree with germline; a read error may underlie this. This chain links TRBV7-9 with TRBJ2-6, with D hard to call. CDR3 length: 16 residues. The germline V gene has CDR1 SEHNR and CDR2 FQNEAQ (reference sequence). The CDR3 region has the DNA TGTGTCAGCAGCTTCCCGGGTTTGAGCGGGGCCAACGTCCTGACTTTC. Translating gives CVSSFPGLSGANVLTF.

The rearrangement joins TRBV13 to TRBJ2-7; D gene unclear. V was cut by 2 bases and J by 3 bases, with 11 bases left in between. This CDR3 is built from 14 residues. CDR1 and CDR2 from the germline V gene are PRHDT and FYEKMQ (reference sequence). The CDR3 DNA sequence: TGTGCCAGCAGCTTATCTCGCCACATCTACGAGCAGTACGTC. This gives the protein CASSLSRHIYEQYV.

The chain joins TRBV12-3 or TRBV12-4 to TRBJ2-6; TRBD1 aligns across 10 bases. The CDR3 is 17 residues long. V was clipped by 4 bases and J by 0 bases; unmatched bases: 3. CDR3 region: CASSSGTGVSGANVLTF. CDR3 nucleotides: TGTGCCAGCAGTTCCGGGACAGGGGTCTCTGGGGCCAACGTCCTGACTTTC.

This clonotype showed up many times. The genes are TRBV7-8 and TRBJ2-1; 13 nucleotides match TRBD2. V shed 1 base, J shed 0 bases, and the junction held 6 bases outside the gene matches. CDR3 length: 19 amino acids. The germline CDR1 and CDR2 sequences are SGHVS and FQNEAQ. The CDR3 loop reads CASSLGPRTSGSSYNEQFF. As DNA, the CDR3 is TGTGCCAGCAGCTTAGGGCCCCGGACTAGCGGGAGCTCCTACAATGAGCAGTTCTTC.

This clonotype was seen only a few times. J is TRBJ1-6 and V is TRBV6-1, with D possibly TRBD1 on 5 matching bases. V was shortened by 2 bases and J by 5 bases, with 16 bases between the two germline ends. Germline CDR1 and CDR2: MNHNS and SASEGT. CDR3 size: 17 residues. The CDR3 protein is CASSEKPGTANNSPLHF. CDR3 DNA sequence: TGTGCCAGCAGTGAAAAACCCGGGACGGCCAATAATTCACCCCTCCACTTT.

This clonotype was counted between two and nine times. The V gene is TRBV7-9, the J gene TRBJ2-5; 7 bases are shared with TRBD1. There are 16 residues in the CDR3. Germline V CDR1 and CDR2: SEHNR, FQNEAQ (reference sequence). V lost 4 bases, J lost 6 bases, and 14 bases stayed unmatched. The CDR3 DNA sequence: TGTGCCAGCAGCTCCACTGGGACAGAGGAAAGGAAGACCCAGTACTTC. Translated, it gives CASSSTGTEERKTQYF.

This clonotype showed up just once. The chain recombines TRBV19 with TRBJ1-1; D uncertain. The CDR3 covers 14 residues. CDR1 and CDR2 (germline): LNHDA, SQIVND (reference sequence). V lost 3 bases to trimming and J lost 2 bases, with 10 bases between them. CDR3 sequence: CASSMGRFNTEAFF. The CDR3 region has the DNA TGTGCCAGTAGTATGGGCAGGTTCAACACTGAAGCTTTCTTT.

The chain couples TRBV7-9 to TRBJ1-2, with a weak D call TRBD1 (5 bases). V lost 1 base and J 6 bases, leaving 9 bases between the germline ends. This CDR3 contains 13 residues. Germline CDR1 reads SEHNR; CDR2 reads FQNEAQ (reference sequence). The CDR3 loop reads CASSLGQRHGYTF. As DNA, the CDR3 is TGTGCCAGCAGCTTAGGACAGCGCCATGGCTACACCTTC.

J is TRBJ2-1 and V is TRBV7-9; D may be TRBD1 or TRBD2 (5 bases each). The CDR3 loop spans 14 amino acids. Germline loops: CDR1 SEHNR, CDR2 FQNEAQ (reference sequence). Trimming left V 5 bases short and J 5 bases short, with 13 bases between. In nucleotides, the CDR3 is TGTGCCAGCAGCCCAACCAGGGACCACAATGAGCAGTTCTTC. It translates to CASSPTRDHNEQFF.